A selection of T cell receptor beta chains follows, all from one sample in a study of T cell responses to AZD1222 COVID-19 vaccine. Here immunoSEQ multiplex PCR was the method, and the copy in TCRdb shows in-frame clones only, minus some. The sample shows about 120,000 clones, approximately 84% of them seen only once. The starting material was peripheral blood, obtained on day 0 of AZD1222 vaccination. These receptors originate from an adult in good health. CDR3s include the opening cysteine and the closing phenylalanine or tryptophan. A D gene is named only where the DNA matches it firmly. Clone size is stated in some rows and not others, as once, few, many or a class when expanded.

clone_size j_call v_call cdr3_length d_call cdr3_nt cdr3_aa
. TRBJ1-2 TRBV28 10 . TGTGCCAGTGAGTCCTATGGCTACACCTTC CASESYGYTF
. TRBJ2-1 TRBV12-3/TRBV12-4 12 . TGTGCCAGCAGCTCCGGGACGGCGGAGCAGTTCTTC CASSSGTAEQFF
. TRBJ2-7 TRBV27 14 . TGTGCCAGCAGTCCACGAGGGACCCTCTACGAGCAGTACTTC CASSPRGTLYEQYF
. TRBJ2-7 TRBV11-2 14 . TGTGCCAGCAGCTTAGAACGGGGGACCCACGAGCAGTACTTC CASSLERGTHEQYF
. TRBJ1-1 TRBV6-2/TRBV6-3 13 . TGTGCCAGCAGTTACTGGTGGAACACTGAAGCTTTCTTT CASSYWWNTEAFF
. TRBJ2-2 TRBV7-7 13 . TGTGCCAGCAGCCGAGGGGGGACCGGGGAGCTGTTTTTT CASSRGGTGELFF
. TRBJ1-1 TRBV6-5 15 TRBD1 TGTGCCAGCAGTTACTTACGACAGGGGGTCGCTGAAGCTTTCTTT CASSYLRQGVAEAFF
. TRBJ2-1 TRBV5-1 16 . TGCGCCAGCAGACCACCCGGGACTCTGAGCTACAATGAGCAGTTCTTC CASRPPGTLSYNEQFF
. TRBJ2-5 TRBV7-2 15 . TGTGCCAGCAGCTTAAGTCGGGCAGGTAAAGAGACCCAGTACTTC CASSLSRAGKETQYF
. TRBJ2-7 TRBV7-2 16 TRBD1 TGTGCCAGCAGCTTCCCGACAGGGAAGACGTTCCGCGAGCAGTACTTC CASSFPTGKTFREQYF
. TRBJ1-2 TRBV4-1 15 TRBD1 TGCGCCAGCAGCCAAGGGGGGACAGGGGTGTATGGCTACACCTTC CASSQGGTGVYGYTF
once TRBJ2-5 TRBV30 10 . TGTGCCTGGAAGCGAGAGACCCAGTACTTC CAWKRETQYF
. TRBJ1-3 TRBV11-2 16 . TGTGCCAGCAGCTCGCCGTCCAGGCTAACTGGAAACACCATATATTTT CASSSPSRLTGNTIYF
. TRBJ1-3 TRBV15 16 TRBD1 TGTGCCACCAGCAGAGACCGGACAGGGAATGGAAACACCATATATTTT CATSRDRTGNGNTIYF
. TRBJ2-1 TRBV28 14 TRBD1 TGTGCCAGCAAATACAGGACAGGGAGAAATGAGCAGTTCTTC CASKYRTGRNEQFF
. TRBJ2-1 TRBV4-1 13 . TGCGCCAGTGGATGGAGCTCCTACAATGAGCAGTTCTTC CASGWSSYNEQFF
. TRBJ2-3 TRBV30 13 . TGTGCCTGGGGCTGGACAGGCACAGATACGCAGTATTTT CAWGWTGTDTQYF
. TRBJ1-2 TRBV5-6 13 TRBD1 TGTGCCAGCAGCTGGGACAGTCTCTATGGCTACACCTTC CASSWDSLYGYTF
. TRBJ2-3 TRBV6-5 14 TRBD1 TGTGCCAGCAGTACCCCCCACAGGGGAGATACGCAGTATTTT CASSTPHRGDTQYF
. TRBJ1-1 TRBV4-1 13 . TGCGCCAGCAGCCCAGGAGGGGCGGCGGAAGCTTTCTTT CASSPGGAAEAFF
few TRBJ1-1 TRBV29-1 14 TRBD1 TGCAGCGTCGGACAGGGGGTCGTAAGCACTGAAGCTTTCTTT CSVGQGVVSTEAFF
. TRBJ2-4 TRBV7-9 14 TRBD1 TGTGCCAGCAGCTTAGGGGGACAGGGAAACATTCAGTACTTC CASSLGGQGNIQYF
. TRBJ2-7 TRBV6-2/TRBV6-3 13 . TGTGCCAGCAGTGCCGGACCATCCTACGAGCAGTACTTC CASSAGPSYEQYF
. TRBJ1-6 TRBV4-1 15 . TGCGCCAGCAGCCGCAGTAACCTCGGGGATTCACCCCTCCACTTT CASSRSNLGDSPLHF
. TRBJ1-5 TRBV27 17 TRBD1 TGTGCCAGCAGTTTAGGACAGGGGGCTGGATTCAATCAGCCCCAGCATTTT CASSLGQGAGFNQPQHF
. TRBJ2-7 TRBV9 14 . TGTGCCAGCAGCGTAGCTACAGGGACCTACGAGCAGTACTTC CASSVATGTYEQYF